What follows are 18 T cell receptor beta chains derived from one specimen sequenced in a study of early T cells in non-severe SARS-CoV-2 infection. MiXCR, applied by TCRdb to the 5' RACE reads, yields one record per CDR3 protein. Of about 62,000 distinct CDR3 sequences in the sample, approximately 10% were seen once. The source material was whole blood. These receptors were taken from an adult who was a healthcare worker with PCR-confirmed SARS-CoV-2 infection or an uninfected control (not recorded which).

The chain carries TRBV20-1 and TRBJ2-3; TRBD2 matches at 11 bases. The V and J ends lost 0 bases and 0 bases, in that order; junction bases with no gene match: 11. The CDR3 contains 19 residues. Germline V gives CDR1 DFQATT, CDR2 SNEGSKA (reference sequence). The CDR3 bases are TGCAGTGCTAGAGAACCCTGGCTAGCGGGGGGTCGTAGCACAGATACGCAGTATTTT. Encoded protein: CSAREPWLAGGRSTDTQYF.

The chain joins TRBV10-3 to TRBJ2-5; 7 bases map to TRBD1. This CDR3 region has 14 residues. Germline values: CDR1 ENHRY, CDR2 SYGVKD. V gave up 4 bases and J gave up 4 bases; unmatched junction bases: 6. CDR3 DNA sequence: TGTGCCATCAGTGGACAGGGAAGAGGAGAGACCCAGTACTTC. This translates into CAISGQGRGETQYF.

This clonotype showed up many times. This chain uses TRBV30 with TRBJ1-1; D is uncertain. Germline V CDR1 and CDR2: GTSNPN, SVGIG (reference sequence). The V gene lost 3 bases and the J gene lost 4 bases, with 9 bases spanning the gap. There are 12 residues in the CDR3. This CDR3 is CAWRTGVTEAFF. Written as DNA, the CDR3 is TGTGCCTGGAGGACCGGAGTCACTGAAGCTTTCTTT. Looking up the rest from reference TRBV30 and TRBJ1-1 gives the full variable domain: SQTIHQWPATLVQPVGSPLSLECTVEGTSNPNLYWYRQAAGRGLQLLFYSVGIGQISSEVPQNLSASRPQDRQFILSSKKLLLSDSGFYLCAWRTGVTEAFFGQGTRLTVV.

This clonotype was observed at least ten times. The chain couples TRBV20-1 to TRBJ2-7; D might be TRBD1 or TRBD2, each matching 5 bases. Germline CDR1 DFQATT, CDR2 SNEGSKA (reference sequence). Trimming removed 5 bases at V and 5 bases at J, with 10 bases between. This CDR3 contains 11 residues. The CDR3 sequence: CSARSGHEQYV. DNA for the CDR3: TGCAGTGCTCGATCGGGGCACGAGCAGTACGTC.

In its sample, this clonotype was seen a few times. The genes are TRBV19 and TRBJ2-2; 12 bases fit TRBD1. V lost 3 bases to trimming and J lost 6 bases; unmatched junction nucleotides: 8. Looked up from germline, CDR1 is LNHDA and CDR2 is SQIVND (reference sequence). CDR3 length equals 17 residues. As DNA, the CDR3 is TGTGCCAGTAGTATTGTACCGGGACAGGGGGCCGCCGGGGAGCTGTTTTTT. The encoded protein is CASSIVPGQGAAGELFF. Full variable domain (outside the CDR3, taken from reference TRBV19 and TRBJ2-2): DGGITQSPKYLFRKEGQNVTLSCEQNLNHDAMYWYRQDPGQGLRLIYYSQIVNDFQKGDIAEGYSVSREKKESFPLTVTSAQKNPTAFYLCASSIVPGQGAAGELFFGEGSRLTVL.

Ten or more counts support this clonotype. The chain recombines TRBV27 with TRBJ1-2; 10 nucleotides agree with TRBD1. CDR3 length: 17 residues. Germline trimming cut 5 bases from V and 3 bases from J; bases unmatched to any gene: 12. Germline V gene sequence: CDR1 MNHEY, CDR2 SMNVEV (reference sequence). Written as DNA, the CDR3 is TGTGCCAGCAGTCCAGGGACAGGGGTGGGGCTGCACTATGGCTACACCTTC. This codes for CASSPGTGVGLHYGYTF.

Here the CDR3 reads CASSYRDGNEKLFF. As DNA, the CDR3 is TGTGCCAGCTCCTACCGGGACGGTAATGAAAAACTGTTTTTT. The chain combines TRBV27 with TRBJ1-4; tentatively, D is TRBD1 (5 bases). V lost 8 bases and J 4 bases, leaving 14 bases between the germline ends. The CDR3 totals 14 residues. Germline loops: CDR1 MNHEY, CDR2 SMNVEV (reference sequence).

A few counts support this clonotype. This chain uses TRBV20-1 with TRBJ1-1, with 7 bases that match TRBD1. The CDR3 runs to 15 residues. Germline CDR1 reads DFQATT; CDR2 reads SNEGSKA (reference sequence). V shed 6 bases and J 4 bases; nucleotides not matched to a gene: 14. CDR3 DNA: TGCAGTGCAACCCAGATGACAGGGCTGGGCACTGAAGCTTTCTTT. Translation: CSATQMTGLGTEAFF.

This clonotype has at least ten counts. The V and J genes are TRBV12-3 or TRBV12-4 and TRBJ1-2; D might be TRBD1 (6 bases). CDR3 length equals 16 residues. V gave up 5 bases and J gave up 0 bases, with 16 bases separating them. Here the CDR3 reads CASSEGQPLANYGYTF. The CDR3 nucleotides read TGTGCCAGCAGTGAAGGACAGCCCCTAGCTAACTATGGCTACACCTTC.

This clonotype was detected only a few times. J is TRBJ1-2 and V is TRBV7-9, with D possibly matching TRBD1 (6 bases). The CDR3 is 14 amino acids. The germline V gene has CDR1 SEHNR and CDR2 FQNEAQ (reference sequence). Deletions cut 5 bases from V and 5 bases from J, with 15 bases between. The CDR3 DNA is TGTGCCAGCAGCGGGACAAACAGGGCTTATGGCTACACCTTC. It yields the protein CASSGTNRAYGYTF.

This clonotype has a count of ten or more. Here the CDR3 DNA reads TGCGCCAGCAGCCAAGAGACGGGGAACGTCTACACCTTC. The encoded protein is CASSQETGNVYTF. The chain recombines TRBV4-1 with TRBJ1-2; D is unresolved. Looked up from germline, CDR1 is MGHRA and CDR2 is YSYEKL. The CDR3 extends over 13 amino acids. The germline V and J ends were trimmed by 0 bases and 10 bases, with 12 bases remaining between them.

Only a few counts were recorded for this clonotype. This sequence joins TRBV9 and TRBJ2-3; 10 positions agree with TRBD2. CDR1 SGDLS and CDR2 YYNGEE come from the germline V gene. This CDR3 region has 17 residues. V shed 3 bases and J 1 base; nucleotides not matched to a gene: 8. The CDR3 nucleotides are TGTGCCAGCAGCGAGAGGACAGGACTAGCGGGCACAGATACGCAGTATTTT. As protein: CASSERTGLAGTDTQYF.

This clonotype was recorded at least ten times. Written as DNA, the CDR3 is TGTGCCTGGAGTAGAGGGGATTCCTACGAGCAGTACGTC. It encodes CAWSRGDSYEQYV. V and J are TRBV30 and TRBJ2-7; D may correspond to TRBD1 or TRBD2 (5 bases each). V lost 2 bases to trimming and J lost 1 base, with 9 bases between them. The CDR3 runs to 13 residues. Germline V gene sequence: CDR1 GTSNPN, CDR2 SVGIG (reference sequence).

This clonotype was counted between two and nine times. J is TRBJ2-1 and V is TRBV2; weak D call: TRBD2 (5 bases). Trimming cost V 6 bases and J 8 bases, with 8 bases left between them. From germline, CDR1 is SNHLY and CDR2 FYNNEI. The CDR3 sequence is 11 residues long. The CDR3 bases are TGTGCCAGCAGGTCCGGGGATGAGCAGTTCTTC. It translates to CASRSGDEQFF.

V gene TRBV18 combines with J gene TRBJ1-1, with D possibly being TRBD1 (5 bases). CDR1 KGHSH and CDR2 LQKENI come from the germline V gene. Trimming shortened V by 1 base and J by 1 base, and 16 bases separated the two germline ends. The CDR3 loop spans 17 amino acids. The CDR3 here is CASSPLLGTGKNTEAFF. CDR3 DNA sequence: TGTGCCAGCTCACCACTTCTGGGGACGGGGAAGAACACTGAAGCTTTCTTT. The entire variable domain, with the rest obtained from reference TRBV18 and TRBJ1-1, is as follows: NAGVMQNPRHLVRRRGQEARLRCSPMKGHSHVYWYRQLPEEGLKFMVYLQKENIIDESGMPKERFSAEFPKEGPSILRIQQVVRGDSAAYFCASSPLLGTGKNTEAFFGQGTRLTVV.

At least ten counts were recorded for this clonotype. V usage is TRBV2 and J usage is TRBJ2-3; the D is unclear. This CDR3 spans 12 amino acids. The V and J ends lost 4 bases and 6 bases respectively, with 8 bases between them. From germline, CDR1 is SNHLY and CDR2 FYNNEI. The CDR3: CASSGRGDTQYF. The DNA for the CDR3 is TGTGCCAGCAGTGGTCGTGGGGATACGCAGTATTTT. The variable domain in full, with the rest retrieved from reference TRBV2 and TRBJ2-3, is EPEVTQTPSHQVTQMGQEVILRCVPISNHLYFYWYRQILGQKVEFLVSFYNNEISEKSEIFDDQFSVERPDGSNFTLKIRSTKLEDSAMYFCASSGRGDTQYFGPGTRLTVL.

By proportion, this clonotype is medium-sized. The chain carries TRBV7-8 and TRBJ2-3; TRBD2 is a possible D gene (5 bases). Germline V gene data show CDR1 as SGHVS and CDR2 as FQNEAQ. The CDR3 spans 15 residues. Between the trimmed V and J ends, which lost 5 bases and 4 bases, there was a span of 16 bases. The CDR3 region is CASSETGVLADTQYF. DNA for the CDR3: TGTGCCAGCAGCGAAACCGGGGTGTTAGCAGATACGCAGTATTTT.

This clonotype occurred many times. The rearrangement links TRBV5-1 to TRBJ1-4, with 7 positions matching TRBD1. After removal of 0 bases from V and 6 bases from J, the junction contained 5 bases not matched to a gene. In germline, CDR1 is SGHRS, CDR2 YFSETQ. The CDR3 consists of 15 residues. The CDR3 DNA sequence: TGCGCCAGCAGCTTGGGTACAGGGGATTATGAAAAACTGTTTTTT. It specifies CASSLGTGDYEKLFF.